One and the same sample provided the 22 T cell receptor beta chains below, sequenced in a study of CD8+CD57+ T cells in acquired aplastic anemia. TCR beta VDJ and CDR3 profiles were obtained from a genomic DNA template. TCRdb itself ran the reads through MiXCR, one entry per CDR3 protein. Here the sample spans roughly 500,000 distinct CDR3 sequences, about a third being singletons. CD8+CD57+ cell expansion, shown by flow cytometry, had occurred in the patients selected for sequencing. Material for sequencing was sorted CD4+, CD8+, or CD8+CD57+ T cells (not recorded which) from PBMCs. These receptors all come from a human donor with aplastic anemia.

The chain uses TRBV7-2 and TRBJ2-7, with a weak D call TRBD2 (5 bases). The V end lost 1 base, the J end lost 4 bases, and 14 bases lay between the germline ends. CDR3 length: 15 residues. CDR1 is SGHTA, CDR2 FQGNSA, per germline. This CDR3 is CASSLEDWVRYEQYF. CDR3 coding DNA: TGTGCCAGCAGCTTAGAGGACTGGGTTCGATACGAGCAGTACTTC.

The CDR3 nucleotides are TGTGCCAGCAGCCCCGCAAGGGGGGATTCACCCCTCCACTTT. The encoded protein is CASSPARGDSPLHF. The chain is built from TRBV7-9 and TRBJ1-6, with a possible D match to TRBD1 (6 bases). V lost 5 bases and J 8 bases, leaving 13 bases between the germline ends. Germline assignment: CDR1 SEHNR and CDR2 FQNEAQ (reference sequence). CDR3 size: 14 residues.

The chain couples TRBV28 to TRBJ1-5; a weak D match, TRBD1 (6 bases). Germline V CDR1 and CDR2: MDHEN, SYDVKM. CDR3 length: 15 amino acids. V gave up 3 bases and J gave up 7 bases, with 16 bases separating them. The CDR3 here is CASSFIGGEWQPQHF. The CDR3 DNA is TGTGCCAGCAGTTTTATTGGGGGCGAATGGCAGCCCCAGCATTTT.

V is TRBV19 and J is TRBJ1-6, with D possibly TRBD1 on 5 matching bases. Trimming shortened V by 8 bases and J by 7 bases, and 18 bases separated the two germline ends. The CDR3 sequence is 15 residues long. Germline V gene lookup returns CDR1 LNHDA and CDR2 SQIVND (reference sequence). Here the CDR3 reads CASGQTGTLNSPLHF. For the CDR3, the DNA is TGTGCCAGTGGGCAAACCGGGACCTTAAATTCACCCCTCCACTTT.

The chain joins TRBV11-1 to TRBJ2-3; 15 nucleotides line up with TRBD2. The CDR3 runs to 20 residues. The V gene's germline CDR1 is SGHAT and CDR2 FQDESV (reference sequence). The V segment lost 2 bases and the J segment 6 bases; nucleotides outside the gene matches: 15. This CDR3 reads CASSLWGRTSGRAAEDTQYF. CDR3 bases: TGTGCCAGCAGCTTATGGGGACGGACTAGCGGGAGGGCGGCGGAGGATACGCAGTATTTT.

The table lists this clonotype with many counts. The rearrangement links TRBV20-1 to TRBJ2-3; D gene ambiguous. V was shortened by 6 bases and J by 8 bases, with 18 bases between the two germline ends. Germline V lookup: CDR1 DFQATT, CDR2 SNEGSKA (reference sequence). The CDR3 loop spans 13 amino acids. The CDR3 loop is CSAWDGPGVTQYF. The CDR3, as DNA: TGCAGTGCCTGGGATGGACCTGGGGTTACGCAGTATTTT.

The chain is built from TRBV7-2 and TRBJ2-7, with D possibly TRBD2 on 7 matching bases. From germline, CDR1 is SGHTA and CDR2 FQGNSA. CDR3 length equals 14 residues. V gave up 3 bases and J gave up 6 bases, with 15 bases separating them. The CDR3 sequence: CASSFGRGAFEQYF. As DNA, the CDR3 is TGTGCCAGCAGCTTCGGTCGGGGGGCCTTCGAGCAGTACTTC.

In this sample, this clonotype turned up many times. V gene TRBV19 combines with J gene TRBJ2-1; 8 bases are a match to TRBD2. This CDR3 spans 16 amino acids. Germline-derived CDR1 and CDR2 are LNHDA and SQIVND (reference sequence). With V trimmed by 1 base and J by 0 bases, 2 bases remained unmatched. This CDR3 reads CASSIAGGSSYNEQFF. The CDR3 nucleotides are TGTGCCAGTAGTATAGCGGGAGGGAGCTCCTACAATGAGCAGTTCTTC.

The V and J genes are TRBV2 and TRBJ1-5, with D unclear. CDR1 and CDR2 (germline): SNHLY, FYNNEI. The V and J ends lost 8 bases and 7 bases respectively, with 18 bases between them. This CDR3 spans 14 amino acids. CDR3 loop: CASSAQVGEQPQHF. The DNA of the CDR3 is TGTGCCAGCTCGGCCCAGGTTGGAGAGCAGCCCCAGCATTTT.

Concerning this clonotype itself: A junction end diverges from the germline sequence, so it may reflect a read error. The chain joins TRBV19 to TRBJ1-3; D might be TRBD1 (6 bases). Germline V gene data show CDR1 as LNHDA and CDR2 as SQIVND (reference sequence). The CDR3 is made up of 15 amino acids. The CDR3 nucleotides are TGCGCCAGTAGTATCCAGGGGCACTCTGGAAACACCATATATTTT. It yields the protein CASSIQGHSGNTIYF.

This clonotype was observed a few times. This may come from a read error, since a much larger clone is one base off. CDR3 loop: CASSVAEAFF. CDR3 coding DNA: TGTGCCAGCAGCGTAGCTGAAGCTTTCTTT. The genes are TRBV9 and TRBJ1-1; D unresolved. The CDR3 is 10 residues long. V gave up 0 bases and J gave up 6 bases, with 0 bases separating them. The germline gives CDR1 SGDLS, CDR2 YYNGEE.

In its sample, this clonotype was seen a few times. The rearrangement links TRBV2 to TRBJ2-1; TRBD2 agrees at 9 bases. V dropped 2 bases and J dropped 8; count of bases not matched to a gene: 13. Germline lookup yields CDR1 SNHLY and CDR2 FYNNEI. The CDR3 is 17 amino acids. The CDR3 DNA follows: TGTGCCAGCAGTGAAAGTTCTGCGGGTAGCGGGAGTGATGAGCAGTTCTTC. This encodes CASSESSAGSGSDEQFF. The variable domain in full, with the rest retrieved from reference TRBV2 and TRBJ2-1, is EPEVTQTPSHQVTQMGQEVILRCVPISNHLYFYWYRQILGQKVEFLVSFYNNEISEKSEIFDDQFSVERPDGSNFTLKIRSTKLEDSAMYFCASSESSAGSGSDEQFFGPGTRLTVL.

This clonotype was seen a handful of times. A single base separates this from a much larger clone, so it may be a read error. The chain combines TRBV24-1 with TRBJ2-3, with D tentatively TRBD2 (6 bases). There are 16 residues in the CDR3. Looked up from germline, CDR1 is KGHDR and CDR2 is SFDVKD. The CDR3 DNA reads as TGTGCCACCAGTGACCCCGGACGGGACTCCACAGGTACGCAGTATTTT. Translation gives CATSDPGRDSTGTQYF.

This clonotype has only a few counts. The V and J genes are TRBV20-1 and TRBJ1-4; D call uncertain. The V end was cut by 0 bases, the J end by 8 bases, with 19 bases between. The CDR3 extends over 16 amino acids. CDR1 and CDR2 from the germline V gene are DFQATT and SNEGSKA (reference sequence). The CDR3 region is CSARDLAGPIGEKLFF. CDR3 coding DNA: TGCAGTGCTAGAGATCTGGCCGGGCCAATAGGCGAAAAACTGTTTTTT.

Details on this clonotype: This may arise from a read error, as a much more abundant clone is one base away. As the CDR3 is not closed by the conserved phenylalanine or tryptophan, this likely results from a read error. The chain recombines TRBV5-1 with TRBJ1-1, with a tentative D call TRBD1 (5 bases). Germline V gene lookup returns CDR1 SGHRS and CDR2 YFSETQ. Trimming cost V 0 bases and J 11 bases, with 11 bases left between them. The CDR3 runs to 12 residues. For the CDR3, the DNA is TGCGCCAGCAGCTTGGTAAGGGGTATGGCTTTCCTT. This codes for CASSLVRGMAFL.

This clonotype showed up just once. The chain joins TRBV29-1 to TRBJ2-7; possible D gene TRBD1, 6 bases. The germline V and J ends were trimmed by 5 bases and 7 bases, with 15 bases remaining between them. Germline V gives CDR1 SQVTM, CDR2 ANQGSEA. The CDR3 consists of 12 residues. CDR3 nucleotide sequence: TGCAGCGTTCAGGGGTTCGCCAGGGAGCAGTACTTC. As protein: CSVQGFAREQYF.

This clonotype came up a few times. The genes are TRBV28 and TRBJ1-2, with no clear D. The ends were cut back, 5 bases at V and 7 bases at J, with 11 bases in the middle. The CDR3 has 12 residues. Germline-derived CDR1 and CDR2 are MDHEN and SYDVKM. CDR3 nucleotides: TGTGCCAGCAGTATTTCACGGGGTGGCTACACCTTC. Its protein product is CASSISRGGYTF.

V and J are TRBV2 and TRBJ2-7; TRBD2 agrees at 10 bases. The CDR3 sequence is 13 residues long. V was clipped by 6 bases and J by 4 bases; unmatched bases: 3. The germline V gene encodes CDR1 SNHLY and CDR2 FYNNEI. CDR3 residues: CASRVLAGYEQYF. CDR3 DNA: TGTGCCAGCAGAGTACTAGCGGGGTACGAGCAGTACTTC.

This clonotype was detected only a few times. The CDR3 reads CASSLVAEQETQYF. CDR3 sequence (DNA): TGTGCCAGCAGCTTAGTAGCGGAACAAGAGACCCAGTACTTC. The chain carries TRBV7-9 and TRBJ2-5; the D gene is possibly TRBD2 (6 bases). Deletions cut 1 base from V and 2 bases from J, with 8 bases between. The V gene's germline CDR1 is SEHNR and CDR2 FQNEAQ (reference sequence). The CDR3 runs to 14 residues.

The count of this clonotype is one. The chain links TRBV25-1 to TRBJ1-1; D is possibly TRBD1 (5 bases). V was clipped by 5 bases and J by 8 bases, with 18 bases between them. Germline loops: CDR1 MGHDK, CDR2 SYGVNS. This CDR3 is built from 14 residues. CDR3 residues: CASSLSMGRSEAFF. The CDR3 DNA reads TGTGCCAGCAGTTTATCCATGGGGCGGTCCGAAGCTTTCTTT.

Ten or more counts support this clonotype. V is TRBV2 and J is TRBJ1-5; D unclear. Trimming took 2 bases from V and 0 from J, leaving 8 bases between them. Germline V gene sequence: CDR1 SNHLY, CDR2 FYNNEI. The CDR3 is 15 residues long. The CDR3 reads CASSESPDSNQPQHF. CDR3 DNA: TGTGCCAGCAGTGAAAGTCCAGATAGCAATCAGCCCCAGCATTTT.

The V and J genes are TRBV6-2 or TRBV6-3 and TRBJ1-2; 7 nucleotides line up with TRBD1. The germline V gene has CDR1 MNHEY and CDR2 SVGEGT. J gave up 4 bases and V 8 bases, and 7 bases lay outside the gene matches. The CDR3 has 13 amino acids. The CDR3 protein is CASRTGPSYGYTF. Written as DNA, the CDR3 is TGTGCCAGCCGGACAGGACCCTCCTATGGCTACACCTTC.